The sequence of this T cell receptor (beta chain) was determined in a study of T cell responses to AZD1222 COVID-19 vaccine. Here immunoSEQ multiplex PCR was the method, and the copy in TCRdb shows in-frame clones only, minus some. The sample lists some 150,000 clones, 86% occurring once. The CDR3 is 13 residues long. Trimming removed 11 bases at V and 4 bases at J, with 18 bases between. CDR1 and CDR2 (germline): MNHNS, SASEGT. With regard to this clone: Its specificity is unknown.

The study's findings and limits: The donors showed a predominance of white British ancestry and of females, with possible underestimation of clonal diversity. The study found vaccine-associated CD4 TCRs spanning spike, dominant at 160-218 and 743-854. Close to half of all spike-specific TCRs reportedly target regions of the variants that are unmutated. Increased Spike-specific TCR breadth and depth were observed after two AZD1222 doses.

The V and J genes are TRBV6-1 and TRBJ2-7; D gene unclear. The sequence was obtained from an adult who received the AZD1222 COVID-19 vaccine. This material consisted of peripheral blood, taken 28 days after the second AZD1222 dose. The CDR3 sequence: CASVRPRTYEQYF. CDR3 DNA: TGTGCCTCGGTGAGGCCAAGAACATACGAGCAGTACTTC.